Presented here are 19 T cell receptor beta chains from one specimen sequenced in a study of CD8 T cells in ankylosing spondylitis. General study findings and limits: One TCR beta motif, made up of 7 or 8 highly homologous variants, appeared characteristic of ankylosing spondylitis blood.

These receptors' targets are unknown. TCRdb reanalysed the 5' RACE reads using MiXCR and keeps one entry per CDR3 protein. The sample yields over 700,000 distinct CDR3 sequences, 19% seen once. Sequencing was done on a sample of blood, either unsorted or a sorted T cell fraction (not recorded which). The receptors originated from a male donor with ankylosing spondylitis.

This clonotype was recorded at least ten times. The rearrangement joins TRBV10-3 to TRBJ2-3, with 10 bases matching TRBD2. In germline, CDR1 is ENHRY, CDR2 SYGVKD. Trimming removed 6 bases from V and 5 bases from J; junction bases left unmatched: 8. The CDR3 consists of 15 residues. The CDR3 DNA sequence: TGTGCCATCAGACGTACTAGCGGGGTGAGAGATACGCAGTATTTT. Its protein is CAIRRTSGVRDTQYF.

V usage is TRBV4-2 and J usage is TRBJ2-2, with 11 bases aligning to TRBD2. This CDR3 is 17 amino acids long. V was pared by 4 bases and J by 8 bases, with 12 bases of the junction left unmatched. Germline-derived CDR1 and CDR2 are LGHNA and YNFKEQ. The CDR3 region has the DNA TGTGCCAGCAGCCTACGACTAGCGGGAACCGACTGGGGGGAGCTGTTTTTT. The encoded protein is CASSLRLAGTDWGELFF.

This clonotype occurred a few times. This chain links TRBV12-3 or TRBV12-4 with TRBJ2-3; 10 positions match TRBD2. CDR3 length: 15 residues. Trimming took 6 bases from V and 2 from J; bases not matched to a gene: 5. CDR3: CASRVGLANTDTQYF. CDR3 nucleotides: TGTGCCAGCAGAGTGGGACTAGCGAACACAGATACGCAGTATTTT.

This clonotype was found a few times. This rearrangement joins TRBV7-2 to TRBJ2-6, with no clear D. V shed 5 bases and J shed 0 bases, with 14 bases lying between them. The germline V gene has CDR1 SGHTA and CDR2 FQGNSA. This CDR3 contains 17 residues. The CDR3 region is CASSPRPRSSGANVLTF. The CDR3 nucleotides read TGTGCCAGCAGCCCCCGTCCCAGATCCTCTGGGGCCAACGTCCTGACTTTC.

The V call is TRBV4-1, the J call TRBJ2-7, with 11 positions matching TRBD2. From germline, CDR1 is MGHRA and CDR2 YSYEKL. The CDR3 covers 15 residues. J gave up 4 bases and V 0 bases, and 2 bases lay outside the gene matches. CDR3 region: CASSQDGTSGYEQYF. CDR3 nucleotide sequence: TGCGCCAGCAGCCAAGATGGGACTAGCGGATACGAGCAGTACTTC.

The chain has TRBV4-2 and TRBJ2-2, with 12 bases aligning to TRBD2. CDR3 size: 17 residues. V lost 4 bases to trimming and J lost 3 bases; unmatched junction nucleotides: 6. Looked up from germline, CDR1 is LGHNA and CDR2 is YNFKEQ. The CDR3 sequence is CASSRPSGRADTGELFF. The DNA of the CDR3 is TGTGCCAGCAGCCGGCCTAGCGGGAGGGCTGACACCGGGGAGCTGTTTTTT.

The chain has TRBV9 and TRBJ1-4, with D hard to call. V lost 0 bases to trimming and J lost 3 bases, with 6 bases between them. The CDR3 is 14 amino acids. Germline CDR1 is SGDLS and CDR2 is YYNGEE. DNA of the CDR3: TGTGCCAGCAGCGTAGATACCTCTAATGAAAAACTGTTTTTT. It encodes CASSVDTSNEKLFF.

The genes are TRBV4-2 and TRBJ1-5; D remains unclear. V was clipped by 1 base and J by 5 bases, with 9 bases between them. This CDR3 contains 14 residues. In germline, CDR1 is LGHNA, CDR2 YNFKEQ. For the CDR3, the DNA is TGTGCCAGCAGCCAAGGGGATTCCCATCAGCCCCAGCATTTT. Its protein product is CASSQGDSHQPQHF.

This clonotype has only a few counts. The rearrangement links TRBV19 to TRBJ1-1; D gene unclear. CDR3 length: 14 residues. Germline values: CDR1 LNHDA, CDR2 SQIVND (reference sequence). The V and J ends lost 3 bases and 3 bases respectively, with 11 bases between them. The CDR3 DNA is TGTGCCAGTAGTATTGTCAGAGGGTACACTGAAGCTTTCTTT. Encoded protein: CASSIVRGYTEAFF.

This chain uses TRBV2 with TRBJ2-7; D unclear. Germline CDR1 reads SNHLY; CDR2 reads FYNNEI. The V end lost 2 bases, the J end lost 7 bases, and 6 bases lay between the germline ends. CDR3 length: 11 residues. CDR3 protein: CASSELWEQYF. CDR3 DNA: TGTGCCAGCAGTGAACTGTGGGAGCAGTACTTC.

This clonotype was seen ten or more times. The gene calls are TRBV7-8 and TRBJ2-3, with D maybe TRBD2 (6 bases). This CDR3 spans 16 amino acids. Trimming shortened V by 5 bases and J by 5 bases, and 20 bases separated the two germline ends. From germline, CDR1 is SGHVS and CDR2 FQNEAQ. CDR3 residues: CASSMLGGTSEDTQYF. Written as DNA, the CDR3 is TGTGCCAGCAGCATGTTGGGGGGTACTTCCGAAGATACGCAGTATTTT.

This clonotype has ten or more counts. The chain has TRBV2 and TRBJ2-1; 7 bases agree with TRBD2. Germline V CDR1 and CDR2: SNHLY, FYNNEI. This CDR3 spans 14 amino acids. J lost 7 bases, V lost 7 bases, and 10 bases had no gene match. The CDR3 nucleotides read TGTGCCAGCAAACAGGACCCCGGGGGGAATGAGCAGTTCTTC. Its translation: CASKQDPGGNEQFF.

The rearrangement joins TRBV12-3 or TRBV12-4 to TRBJ2-5; D remains unclear. V gave up 5 bases and J gave up 4 bases, with 11 bases separating them. The CDR3 totals 13 residues. DNA for the CDR3: TGTGCCAGCAGTCTTCTTGGGTTAGAGACCCAGTACTTC. This gives the protein CASSLLGLETQYF.

The chain is built from TRBV5-1 and TRBJ1-6; D perhaps matches TRBD1 (6 bases). The CDR3 has 15 residues. V gave up 1 base and J gave up 8 bases, with 13 bases separating them. Germline CDR1 reads SGHRS; CDR2 reads YFSETQ. The CDR3 DNA reads as TGCGCCAGCAGCTTGACGGGGGGCACTGATTCACCCCTCCACTTT. This sequence encodes CASSLTGGTDSPLHF.

This clonotype was seen a few times. This sequence joins TRBV10-1 and TRBJ1-2; D is uncertain. Per germline, CDR1 WNHNN and CDR2 SYGVQD (reference sequence). Trimming took off 6 bases at V and 6 bases at J, with 17 bases between the two ends. CDR3 length: 14 residues. In DNA form, the CDR3 reads TGCGCCAGCAGGGACGGGTCAACAACGAATGGCTACACCTTC. It translates to CASRDGSTTNGYTF.

This clonotype was detected only a few times. The V and J genes are TRBV6-5 and TRBJ1-3; D remains unclear. V was trimmed by 2 bases and J by 3 bases, leaving 11 bases between them. CDR3 length: 15 residues. Germline CDR1 reads MNHEY; CDR2 reads SVGAGI. Here the CDR3 reads CASSYGDSGGNTIYF. Written as DNA, the CDR3 is TGTGCCAGCAGTTACGGTGACTCGGGTGGAAACACCATATATTTT.

The chain carries TRBV6-2 or TRBV6-3 and TRBJ2-7; D is possibly TRBD2 (5 bases). This CDR3 region has 14 residues. Looked up from germline, CDR1 is MNHEY and CDR2 is SVGEGT. V dropped 3 bases and J dropped 4 bases, with 13 bases sitting between them. CDR3 sequence (DNA): TGTGCCAGCAGTTATGTGGGTGGAGGATACGAGCAGTACTTC. Translated: CASSYVGGGYEQYF.

The genes are TRBV19 and TRBJ2-5; 10 bases are a match to TRBD2. The germline V gene encodes CDR1 LNHDA and CDR2 SQIVND (reference sequence). J was trimmed by 4 bases and V by 1 base; bases with no gene match: 6. The CDR3 has 16 residues. DNA for the CDR3: TGTGCCAGTAGTATAGCCCTAGCGGGGGCTGGAGAGACCCAGTACTTC. This encodes CASSIALAGAGETQYF.

The V call is TRBV9, the J call TRBJ2-1; no definite D call. CDR1 SGDLS and CDR2 YYNGEE come from the germline V gene. This CDR3 has 13 residues. The V end lost 0 bases, the J end lost 5 bases, and 6 bases lay between the germline ends. The CDR3 protein is CASSVGRNNEQFF. DNA of the CDR3: TGTGCCAGCAGCGTAGGACGCAACAATGAGCAGTTCTTC.